The 19 T cell receptor beta chains given below trace back to one sample, sequenced in a study of blood T cell repertoires in COVID-19. Assay: immunoSEQ multiplex PCR; the TCRdb copy retains only in-frame clones and omits some. The table has 200,000 to 300,000 clones, around 87% seen once. The sequencing sample was made of peripheral blood. These receptors were taken from a woman in her thirties or forties who had recovered from COVID-19.

This clone was seen only once. CDR3 nucleotide sequence: TGTGCCACCTCCTCAGCCGGGGGAATATACAATGAGCAGTTCTTC. This encodes CATSSAGGIYNEQFF. This chain joins TRBV15 and TRBJ2-1, with D maybe TRBD2 (6 bases). The CDR3 consists of 15 residues. V shed 8 bases and J shed 4 bases, with 18 bases lying between them. Looked up from germline, CDR1 is LNHNV and CDR2 is YYDKDF (reference sequence).

V and J are TRBV5-1 and TRBJ2-2; weak D call: TRBD1 (5 bases). The germline V gene has CDR1 SGHRS and CDR2 YFSETQ. The CDR3 consists of 14 residues. V dropped 4 bases and J dropped 1 base, with 8 bases sitting between them. The CDR3 spells CASSPQGNTGELFF. The CDR3 region has the DNA TGCGCCAGCAGCCCTCAGGGGAACACCGGGGAGCTGTTTTTT.

The V and J genes are TRBV5-5 and TRBJ2-1, with 10 bases aligning to TRBD1. Germline CDR1 is SGHKS and CDR2 is YYEKEE (reference sequence). Unmatched junction bases numbered 3, after V lost 0 bases and J lost 3 bases. CDR3 length: 16 amino acids. CDR3 in DNA: TGTGCCAGCAGCTTGGTCCGGGACAGGGGCTACAATGAGCAGTTCTTC. Translated, it gives CASSLVRDRGYNEQFF.

In this sample, this clone turned up many times. This chain connects TRBV5-1 to TRBJ2-1; 8 bases match TRBD2. The ends lost 0 bases at V and 6 bases at J; junction bases unmatched: 5. This CDR3 has 15 amino acids. Looked up from germline, CDR1 is SGHRS and CDR2 is YFSETQ. The DNA for the CDR3 is TGCGCCAGCAGCTTGGCCCGGGGGGGTATCAATGAGCAGTTCTTC. This translates into CASSLARGGINEQFF.

This sequence joins TRBV12-3 or TRBV12-4 and TRBJ1-2, with TRBD1 identical over 7 bases. This CDR3 contains 12 residues. V lost 5 bases, J lost 6 bases, and 3 bases stayed unmatched. CDR3: CASSDRVNGYTF. DNA for the CDR3: TGTGCCAGCAGTGACAGGGTCAATGGCTACACCTTC.

V and J are TRBV2 and TRBJ2-3; TRBD1 matches 9 bases. The germline V gene has CDR1 SNHLY and CDR2 FYNNEI. Germline trimming cut 4 bases from V and 4 bases from J; bases unmatched to any gene: 9. There are 16 residues in the CDR3. The CDR3 loop reads CASSGWTGDGADTQYF. DNA for the CDR3: TGTGCCAGCAGTGGCTGGACAGGGGATGGGGCAGATACGCAGTATTTT.

V gene TRBV5-3 combines with J gene TRBJ1-2, with 10 bases matching TRBD1. TRBV5-3 is given ORF status, its function remaining uncertain. The trim removed 4 bases at V and 4 bases at J, leaving 13 bases unmatched. This CDR3 is 17 amino acids long. The chain's CDR3 is CARSPGTGESHRYGYTF. As DNA, the CDR3 is TGTGCCAGAAGCCCCGGGACAGGGGAATCCCACCGCTATGGCTACACCTTC.

This sequence joins TRBV5-1 and TRBJ1-4; D gene uncertain. V was pared by 0 bases and J by 0 bases, with 9 bases between. The CDR3 extends over 16 amino acids. Germline V lookup: CDR1 SGHRS, CDR2 YFSETQ. CDR3: CASSLGNSATNEKLFF. CDR3 coding DNA: TGCGCCAGCAGCTTGGGAAACAGTGCAACTAATGAAAAACTGTTTTTT. Full variable domain (missing parts from reference TRBV5-1 and TRBJ1-4): KAGVTQTPRYLIKTRGQQVTLSCSPISGHRSVSWYQQTPGQGLQFLFEYFSETQRNKGNFPGRFSGRQFSNSRSEMNVSTLELGDSALYLCASSLGNSATNEKLFFGSGTQLSVL.

V usage is TRBV7-9 and J usage is TRBJ1-2, with TRBD1 matching 7 bases. Germline V gives CDR1 SEHNR, CDR2 FQNEAQ (reference sequence). J lost 6 bases, V lost 4 bases, and 17 bases had no gene match. The CDR3 is 17 amino acids. The DNA of the CDR3 is TGTGCCAGCAGCTCCATTCTAAGGGACAGATCGCTAAATGGCTACACCTTC. Its protein product is CASSSILRDRSLNGYTF.

The rearrangement joins TRBV19 to TRBJ2-5; TRBD1 agrees at 9 bases. The length of the CDR3 is 16 residues. CDR1 is LNHDA and CDR2 is SQIVND in the germline V gene (reference sequence). The trim removed 5 bases at V and 1 base at J, leaving 8 bases unmatched. The DNA for the CDR3 is TGTGCCAGTAGTCGAACTACAGGGGGCTTCCAAGAGACCCAGTACTTC. Translated: CASSRTTGGFQETQYF. The full variable domain, its missing parts supplied by reference TRBV19 and TRBJ2-5, is DGGITQSPKYLFRKEGQNVTLSCEQNLNHDAMYWYRQDPGQGLRLIYYSQIVNDFQKGDIAEGYSVSREKKESFPLTVTSAQKNPTAFYLCASSRTTGGFQETQYFGPGTRLLVL.

The chain recombines TRBV19 with TRBJ2-1; 11 bases match TRBD2. The germline gives CDR1 LNHDA, CDR2 SQIVND (reference sequence). This CDR3 has 11 amino acids. V was pared by 11 bases and J by 15 bases, with 9 bases of the junction left unmatched. The CDR3 nucleotides read TGTGCCCCCCCCCTACTAGCGGGGGTGTTCTTC. Translated, it gives CAPPLLAGVFF.

The chain recombines TRBV5-3 with TRBJ1-5; D is unclear. TRBV5-3 is reported as an ORF; its role is uncertain. The CDR3 runs 12 residues. Trimming took 4 bases from V and 4 from J, leaving 6 bases between them. CDR3 bases: TGTGCCAGAAGCCAAGAGAATCAGCCCCAGCATTTT. Protein: CARSQENQPQHF.

The rearrangement joins TRBV9 to TRBJ2-3, with 8 bases lining up with TRBD2. The CDR3 length is 16 residues. CDR1 and CDR2 from the germline V gene are SGDLS and YYNGEE. The V and J ends lost 0 bases and 4 bases, in that order; junction bases with no gene match: 7. The CDR3 here is CASSVGNSGDSDTQYF. In nucleotides, the CDR3 is TGTGCCAGCAGCGTAGGTAATAGCGGGGACTCAGATACGCAGTATTTT.

The chain recombines TRBV5-4 with TRBJ1-2; no clear D. Trimming shortened V by 4 bases and J by 9 bases, and 31 bases separated the two germline ends. The germline gives CDR1 SGHNT, CDR2 YYREEE (reference sequence). CDR3 length equals 18 residues. The CDR3 DNA is TGTGCCAGCAGCCCGTACCGAGGTGCTGGACTGAATCTATGGAGCTACACCTTC. This sequence encodes CASSPYRGAGLNLWSYTF.

V gene TRBV6-6 combines with J gene TRBJ2-4; 11 bases agree with TRBD1. V lost 5 bases and J lost 2; bases outside the gene matches: 8. The CDR3 covers 17 residues. Germline-derived CDR1 and CDR2 are MNHNY and SVGAGI (reference sequence). The CDR3: CASSQYGQGATKNIQYF. The DNA of the CDR3 is TGTGCCAGCAGTCAATACGGACAGGGGGCTACCAAAAACATTCAGTACTTC.

The chain has TRBV5-1 and TRBJ1-2; 11 positions agree with TRBD1. CDR1 is SGHRS, CDR2 YFSETQ, per germline. V gave up 4 bases and J gave up 1 base; unmatched junction bases: 3. The CDR3 is made up of 15 amino acids. Written as DNA, the CDR3 is TGCGCCAGCAGCCCCGGGACAGGGGGTAACTATGGCTACACCTTC. Translating gives CASSPGTGGNYGYTF.

CDR3 amino acids: CASSQRGNYGYTF. CDR3 bases: TGTGCCAGCAGCCAAAGGGGGAACTATGGCTACACCTTC. The chain combines TRBV3-1 (or the pseudogene TRBV3-2) with TRBJ1-2; D might be TRBD1 (6 bases). With 2 bases removed from V and 2 bases from J, the gap between germline ends came to 6 bases. The germline gives CDR1 LGHDT, CDR2 YNNKEL (reference sequence). This CDR3 is built from 13 residues.

CDR3 sequence (DNA): TGTGCCTGGAGTTCTCCGGGACAGGGCAATCAGCCCCAGCATTTT. It translates to CAWSSPGQGNQPQHF. V is TRBV30 and J is TRBJ1-5, with TRBD1 matching 8 bases. CDR1 GTSNPN and CDR2 SVGIG come from the germline V gene (reference sequence). CDR3 length: 15 residues. V lost 2 bases and J lost 2; bases outside the gene matches: 5.

The chain employs TRBV5-1 and TRBJ1-1; 7 bases line up with TRBD1. This CDR3 spans 15 amino acids. CDR1 is SGHRS and CDR2 is YFSETQ in the germline V gene. V lost 4 bases and J lost 4; bases outside the gene matches: 10. The CDR3 DNA is TGCGCCAGCAGCCGCAGGGCAGGGGGAGGCACTGAAGCTTTCTTT. Its translation is CASSRRAGGGTEAFF. The variable domain in full, with the rest retrieved from reference TRBV5-1 and TRBJ1-1, is KAGVTQTPRYLIKTRGQQVTLSCSPISGHRSVSWYQQTPGQGLQFLFEYFSETQRNKGNFPGRFSGRQFSNSRSEMNVSTLELGDSALYLCASSRRAGGGTEAFFGQGTRLTVV.